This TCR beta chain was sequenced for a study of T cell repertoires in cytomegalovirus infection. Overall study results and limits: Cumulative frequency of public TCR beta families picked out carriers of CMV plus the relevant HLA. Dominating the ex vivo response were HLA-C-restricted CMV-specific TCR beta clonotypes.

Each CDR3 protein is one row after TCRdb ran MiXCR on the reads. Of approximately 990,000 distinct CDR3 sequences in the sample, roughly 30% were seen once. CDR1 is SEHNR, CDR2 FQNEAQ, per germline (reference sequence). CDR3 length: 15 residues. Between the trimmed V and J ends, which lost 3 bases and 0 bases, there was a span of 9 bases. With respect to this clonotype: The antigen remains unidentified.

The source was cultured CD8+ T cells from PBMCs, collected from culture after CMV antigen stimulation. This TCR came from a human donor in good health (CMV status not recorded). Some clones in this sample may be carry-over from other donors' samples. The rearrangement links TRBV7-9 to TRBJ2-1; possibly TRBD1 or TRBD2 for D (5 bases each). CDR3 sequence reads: CASSFRDVSYNEQFF. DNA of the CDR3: TGTGCCAGCAGCTTCCGGGACGTCTCCTACAATGAGCAGTTCTTC. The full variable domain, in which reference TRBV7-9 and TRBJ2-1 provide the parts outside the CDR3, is DTGVSQNPRHKITKRGQNVTFRCDPISEHNRLYWYRQTLGQGPEFLTYFQNEAQLEKSRLLSDRFSAERPKGSFSTLEIQRTEQGDSAMYLCASSFRDVSYNEQFFGPGTRLTVL.